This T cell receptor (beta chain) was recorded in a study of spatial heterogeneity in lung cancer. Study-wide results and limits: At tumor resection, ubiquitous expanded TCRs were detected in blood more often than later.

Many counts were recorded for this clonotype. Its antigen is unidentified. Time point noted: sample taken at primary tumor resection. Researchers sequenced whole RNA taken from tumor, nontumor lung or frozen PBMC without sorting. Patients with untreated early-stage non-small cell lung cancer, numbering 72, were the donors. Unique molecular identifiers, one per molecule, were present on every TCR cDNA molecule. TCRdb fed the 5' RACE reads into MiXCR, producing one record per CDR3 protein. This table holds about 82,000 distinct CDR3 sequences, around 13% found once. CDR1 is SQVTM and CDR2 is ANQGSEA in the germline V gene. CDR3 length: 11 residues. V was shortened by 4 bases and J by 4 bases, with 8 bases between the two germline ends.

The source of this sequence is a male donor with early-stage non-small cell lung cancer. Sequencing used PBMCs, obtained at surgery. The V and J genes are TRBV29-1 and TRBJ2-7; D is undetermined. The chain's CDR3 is CSVVTTYEQYF. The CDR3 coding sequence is TGCAGCGTTGTCACCACGTACGAGCAGTACTTC.